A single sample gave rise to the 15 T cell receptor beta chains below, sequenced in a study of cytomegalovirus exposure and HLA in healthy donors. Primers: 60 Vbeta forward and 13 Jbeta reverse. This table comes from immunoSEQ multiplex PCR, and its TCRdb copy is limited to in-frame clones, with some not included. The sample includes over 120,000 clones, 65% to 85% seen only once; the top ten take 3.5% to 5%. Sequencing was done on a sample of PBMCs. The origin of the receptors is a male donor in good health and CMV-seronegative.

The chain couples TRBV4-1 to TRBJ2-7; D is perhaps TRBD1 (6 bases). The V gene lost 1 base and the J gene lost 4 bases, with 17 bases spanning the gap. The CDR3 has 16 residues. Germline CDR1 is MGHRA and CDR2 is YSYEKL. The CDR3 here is CASSQGGARGWYEQYF. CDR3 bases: TGCGCCAGCAGCCAAGGAGGGGCAAGGGGGTGGTACGAGCAGTACTTC.

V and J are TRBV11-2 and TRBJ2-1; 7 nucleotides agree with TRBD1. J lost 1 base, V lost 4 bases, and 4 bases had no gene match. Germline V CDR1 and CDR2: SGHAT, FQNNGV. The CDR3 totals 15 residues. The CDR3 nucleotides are TGTGCCAGCAGCTCAAACAGGGGTTCCTACAATGAGCAGTTCTTC. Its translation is CASSSNRGSYNEQFF.

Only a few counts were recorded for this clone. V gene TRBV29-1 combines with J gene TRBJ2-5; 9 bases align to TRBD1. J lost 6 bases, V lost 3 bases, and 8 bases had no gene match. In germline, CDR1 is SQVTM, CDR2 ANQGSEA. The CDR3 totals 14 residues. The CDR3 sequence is CSVEKDRGAKTQYF. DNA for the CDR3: TGCAGCGTTGAGAAGGACAGGGGAGCAAAGACCCAGTACTTC.

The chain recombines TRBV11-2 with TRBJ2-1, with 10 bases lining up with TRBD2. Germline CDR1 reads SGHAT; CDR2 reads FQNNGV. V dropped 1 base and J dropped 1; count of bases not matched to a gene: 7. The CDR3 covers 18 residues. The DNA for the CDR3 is TGTGCCAGCAGCTTAGGATCCTTAGCGGGGGGATCCTACAATGAGCAGTTCTTC. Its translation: CASSLGSLAGGSYNEQFF.

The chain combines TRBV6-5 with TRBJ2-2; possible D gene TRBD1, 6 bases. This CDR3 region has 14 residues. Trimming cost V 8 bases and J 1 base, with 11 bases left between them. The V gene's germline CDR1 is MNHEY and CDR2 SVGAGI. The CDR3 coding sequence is TGTGCCAGCGGACAACAGGGGAACACCGGGGAGCTGTTTTTT. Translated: CASGQQGNTGELFF.

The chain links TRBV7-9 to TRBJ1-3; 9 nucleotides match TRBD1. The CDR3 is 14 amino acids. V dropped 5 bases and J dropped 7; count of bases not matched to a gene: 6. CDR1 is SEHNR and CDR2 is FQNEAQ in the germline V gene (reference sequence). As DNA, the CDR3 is TGTGCCAGCAGCCTACAGGGGGCAGCGAACACCATATATTTT. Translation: CASSLQGAANTIYF.

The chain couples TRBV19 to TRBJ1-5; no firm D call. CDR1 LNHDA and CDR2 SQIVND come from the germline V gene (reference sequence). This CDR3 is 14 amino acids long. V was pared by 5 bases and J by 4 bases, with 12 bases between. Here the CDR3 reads CASSVVPQNQPQHF. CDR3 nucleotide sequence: TGTGCCAGTAGTGTTGTCCCACAAAATCAGCCCCAGCATTTT.

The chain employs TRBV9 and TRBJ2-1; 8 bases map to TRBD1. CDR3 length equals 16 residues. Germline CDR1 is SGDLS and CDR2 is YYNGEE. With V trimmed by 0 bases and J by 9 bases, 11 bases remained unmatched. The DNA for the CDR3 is TGTGCCAGCAGCGTAGGGTTAGGACAGGGTGGAGGTGAGCAGTTCTTC. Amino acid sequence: CASSVGLGQGGGEQFF. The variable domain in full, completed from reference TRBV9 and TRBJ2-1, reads DSGVTQTPKHLITATGQRVTLRCSPRSGDLSVYWYQQSLDQGLQFLIQYYNGEERAKGNILERFSAQQFPDLHSELNLSSLELGDSALYFCASSVGLGQGGGEQFFGPGTRLTVL.

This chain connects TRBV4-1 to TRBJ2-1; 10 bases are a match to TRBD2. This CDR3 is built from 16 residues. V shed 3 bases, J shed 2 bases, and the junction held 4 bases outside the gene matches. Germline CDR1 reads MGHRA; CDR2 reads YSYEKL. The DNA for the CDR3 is TGCGCCAGCAGCCACGTAAGCGGGGGGGCCTACAATGAGCAGTTCTTC. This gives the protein CASSHVSGGAYNEQFF.

The CDR3 protein is CASSPTGANNQPQHF. The CDR3 bases are TGCGCCAGCAGCCCGACAGGGGCGAATAATCAGCCCCAGCATTTT. The rearrangement joins TRBV5-1 to TRBJ1-5, with TRBD1 matching 8 bases. The germline V gene encodes CDR1 SGHRS and CDR2 YFSETQ. The CDR3 is made up of 15 amino acids. J gave up 4 bases and V 4 bases, and 7 bases lay outside the gene matches.

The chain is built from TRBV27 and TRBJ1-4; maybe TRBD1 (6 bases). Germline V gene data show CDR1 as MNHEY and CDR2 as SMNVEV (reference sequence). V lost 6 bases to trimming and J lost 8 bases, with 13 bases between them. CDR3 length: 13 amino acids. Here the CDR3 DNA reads TGTGCCAGCAGCCACGAGGGGGACGAAAAACTGTTTTTT. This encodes CASSHEGDEKLFF.

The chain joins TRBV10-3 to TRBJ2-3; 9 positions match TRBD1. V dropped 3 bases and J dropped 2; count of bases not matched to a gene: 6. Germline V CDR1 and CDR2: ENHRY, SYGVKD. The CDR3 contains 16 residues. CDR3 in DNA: TGTGCCATCAGTGACCCGGGACAGGGATTCACAGATACGCAGTATTTT. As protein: CAISDPGQGFTDTQYF.

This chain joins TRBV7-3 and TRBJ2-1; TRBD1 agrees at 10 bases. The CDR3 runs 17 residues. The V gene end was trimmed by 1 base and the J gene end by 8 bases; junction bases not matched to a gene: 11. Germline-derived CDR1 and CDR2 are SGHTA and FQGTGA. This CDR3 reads CASSLMKGQGVGDEQFF. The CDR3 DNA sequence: TGTGCCAGCAGCTTAATGAAAGGACAGGGGGTTGGGGATGAGCAGTTCTTC.

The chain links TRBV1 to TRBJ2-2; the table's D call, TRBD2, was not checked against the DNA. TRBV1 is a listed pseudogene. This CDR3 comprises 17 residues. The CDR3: CTSSQDKSGGRGGELFF. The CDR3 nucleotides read TGCACCAGCAGCCAAGATAAGAGCGGGGGTCGGGGCGGGGAGCTGTTTTTT.

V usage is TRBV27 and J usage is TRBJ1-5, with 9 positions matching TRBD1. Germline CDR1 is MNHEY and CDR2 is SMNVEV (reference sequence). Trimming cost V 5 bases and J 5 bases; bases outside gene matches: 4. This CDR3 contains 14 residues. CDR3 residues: CASSQDRGDQPQHF. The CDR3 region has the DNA TGTGCCAGCAGTCAGGACAGGGGTGATCAGCCCCAGCATTTT.